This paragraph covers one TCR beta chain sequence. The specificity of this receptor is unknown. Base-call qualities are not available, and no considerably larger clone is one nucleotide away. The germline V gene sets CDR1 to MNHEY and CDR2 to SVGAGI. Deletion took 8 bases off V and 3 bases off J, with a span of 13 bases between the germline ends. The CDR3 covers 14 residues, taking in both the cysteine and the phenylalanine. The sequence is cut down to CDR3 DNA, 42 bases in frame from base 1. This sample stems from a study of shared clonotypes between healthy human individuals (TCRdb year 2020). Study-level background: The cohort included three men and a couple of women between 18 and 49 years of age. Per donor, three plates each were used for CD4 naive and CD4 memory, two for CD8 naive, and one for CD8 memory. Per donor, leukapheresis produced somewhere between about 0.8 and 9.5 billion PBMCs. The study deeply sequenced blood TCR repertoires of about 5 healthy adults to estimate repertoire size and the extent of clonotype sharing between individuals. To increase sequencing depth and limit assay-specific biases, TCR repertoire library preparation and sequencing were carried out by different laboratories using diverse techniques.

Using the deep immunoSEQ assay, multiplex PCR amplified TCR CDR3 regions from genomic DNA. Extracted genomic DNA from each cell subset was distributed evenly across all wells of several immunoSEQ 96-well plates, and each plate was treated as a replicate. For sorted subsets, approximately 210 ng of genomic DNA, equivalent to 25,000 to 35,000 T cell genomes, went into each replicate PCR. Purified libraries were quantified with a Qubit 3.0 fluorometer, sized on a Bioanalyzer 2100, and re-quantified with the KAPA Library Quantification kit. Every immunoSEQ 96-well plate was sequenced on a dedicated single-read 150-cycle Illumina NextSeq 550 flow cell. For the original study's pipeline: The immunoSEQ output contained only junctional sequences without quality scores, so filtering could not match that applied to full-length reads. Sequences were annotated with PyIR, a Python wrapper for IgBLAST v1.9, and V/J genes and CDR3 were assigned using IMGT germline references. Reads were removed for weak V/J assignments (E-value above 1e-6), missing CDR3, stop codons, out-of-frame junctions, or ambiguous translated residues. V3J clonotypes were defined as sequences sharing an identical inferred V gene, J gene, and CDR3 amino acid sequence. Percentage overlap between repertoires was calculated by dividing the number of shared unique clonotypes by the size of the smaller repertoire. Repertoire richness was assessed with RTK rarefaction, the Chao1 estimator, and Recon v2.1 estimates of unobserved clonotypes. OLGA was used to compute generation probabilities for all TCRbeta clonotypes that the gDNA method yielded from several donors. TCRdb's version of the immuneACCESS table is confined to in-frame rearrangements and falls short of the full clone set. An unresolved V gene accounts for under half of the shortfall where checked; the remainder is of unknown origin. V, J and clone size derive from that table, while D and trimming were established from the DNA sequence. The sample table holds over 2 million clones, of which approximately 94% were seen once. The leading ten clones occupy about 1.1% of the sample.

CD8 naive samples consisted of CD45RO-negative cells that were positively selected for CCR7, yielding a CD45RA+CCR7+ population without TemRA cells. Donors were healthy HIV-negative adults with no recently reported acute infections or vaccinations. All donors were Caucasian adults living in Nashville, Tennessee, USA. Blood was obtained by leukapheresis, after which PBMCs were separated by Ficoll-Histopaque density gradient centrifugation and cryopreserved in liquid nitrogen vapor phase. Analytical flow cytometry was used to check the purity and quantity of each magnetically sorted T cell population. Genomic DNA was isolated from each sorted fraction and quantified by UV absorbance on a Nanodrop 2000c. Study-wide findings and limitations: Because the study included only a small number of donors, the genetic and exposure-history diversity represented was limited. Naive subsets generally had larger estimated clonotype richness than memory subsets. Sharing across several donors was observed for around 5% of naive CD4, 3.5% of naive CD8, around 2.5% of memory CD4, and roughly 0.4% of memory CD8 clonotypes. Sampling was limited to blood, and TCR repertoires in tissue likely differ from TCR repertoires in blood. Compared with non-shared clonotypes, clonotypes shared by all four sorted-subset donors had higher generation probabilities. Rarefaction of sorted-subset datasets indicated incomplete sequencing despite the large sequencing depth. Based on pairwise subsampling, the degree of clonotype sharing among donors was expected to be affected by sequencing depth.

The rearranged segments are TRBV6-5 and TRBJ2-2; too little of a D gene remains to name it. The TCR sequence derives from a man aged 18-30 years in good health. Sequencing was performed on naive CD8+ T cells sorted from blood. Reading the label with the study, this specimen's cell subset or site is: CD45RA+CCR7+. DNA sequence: TGTGCCAGCTGCCCGTCCCGTTACACCGGGGAGCTGTTTTTT. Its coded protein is CASCPSRYTGELFF.